Listed here are 29 T cell receptor beta chains from one sample, sequenced in a study of blood T cells in healthy people across ages (dated by TCRdb to about 2015). Library generation was performed with 5' RACE. TCRdb lists the instrument as Illumina HiSeq 2500. A second roughly 6 to 11 cycle PCR used a sample-barcoded 5' primer and a J-beta primer mix. The public reads were run again by TCRdb, first through fastp at Q25 and then through MiXCR, and only productive beta chains were kept. Under each unique CDR3 protein, matching rows form one entry showing the most common genes and DNA. Across this sample there are 750,000 to 950,000 distinct CDR3 sequences, with almost 30% seen only once. Roughly a tenth of the sample lies in the top ten. These data were likewise used in another study, on T cells of mothers and their children.

The sequencing input was blood. Receptors originate from a woman aged 40 to 55 in good health.

The chain combines TRBV20-1 with TRBJ1-4, with D uncertain. This CDR3 spans 14 amino acids. Germline lookup yields CDR1 DFQATT and CDR2 SNEGSKA (reference sequence). The V end lost 5 bases, the J end lost 0 bases, and 10 bases lay between the germline ends. As DNA, the CDR3 is TGCAGTGCTGGCCAGAACCCAACTAATGAAAAACTGTTTTTT. Its protein product is CSAGQNPTNEKLFF.

The CDR3 spells CSARGHDDSEDLKNVFPPEVEQFF. Here the CDR3 DNA reads TGCAGTGCTAGAGGGCACGATGATTCAGAGGACCTGAAAAACGTGTTCCCACCCGAGGTCGAGCAGTTCTTC. This chain joins TRBV20-1 and TRBJ2-1; unclear D gene. The V end lost 1 base, the J end lost 10 bases, and 47 bases lay between the germline ends. This CDR3 has 24 residues. In germline, CDR1 is DFQATT, CDR2 SNEGSKA (reference sequence).

This sequence joins TRBV4-1 and TRBJ1-1, with D tentatively TRBD1 (5 bases). The CDR3 covers 16 residues. The germline CDR1 and CDR2 sequences are MGHRA and YSYEKL. The V gene lost 2 bases and the J gene lost 0 bases, with 13 bases spanning the gap. This chain's CDR3 is CASSQSQAPLNTEAFF. Here the CDR3 DNA reads TGCGCCAGCAGCCAATCACAGGCGCCCTTGAACACTGAAGCTTTCTTT.

This chain links TRBV5-1 with TRBJ2-1; D possibly uses TRBD1 or TRBD2 (5 bases each). The CDR3 length is 16 residues. CDR1 SGHRS and CDR2 YFSETQ come from the germline V gene. V lost 5 bases to trimming and J lost 0 bases, with 15 bases between them. CDR3 sequence reads: CASRSRAGSSYNEQFF. For the CDR3, the DNA is TGCGCCAGCAGATCCCGAGCAGGGAGCTCCTACAATGAGCAGTTCTTC.

This clonotype has a count of ten or more. The V gene is TRBV29-1, the J gene TRBJ2-7; D possibly matches TRBD1 or TRBD2 (6 bases each). The germline CDR1 and CDR2 sequences are SQVTM and ANQGSEA. This CDR3 has 12 amino acids. Deletions cut 6 bases from V and 6 bases from J, with 15 bases between. The CDR3 is CSVLWGAGEQYF. The CDR3 nucleotides read TGCAGCGTCCTTTGGGGGGCAGGCGAGCAGTACTTC.

The chain carries TRBV27 and TRBJ2-3; weak D call: TRBD1 (5 bases). Germline CDR1 MNHEY, CDR2 SMNVEV (reference sequence). The CDR3 runs to 15 residues. The ends were cut back, 6 bases at V and 4 bases at J, with 17 bases in the middle. The CDR3 sequence is CASRPRGRAADTQYF. The CDR3 nucleotides are TGTGCCAGCAGACCTAGGGGCAGGGCCGCAGATACGCAGTATTTT.

Concerning this clonotype itself: It may be a read error: a sequence one base away is much more abundant. The V call is TRBV18, the J call TRBJ1-5; 9 bases map to TRBD1. Germline CDR1 and CDR2: KGHSH and LQKENI. CDR3 length: 15 residues. The CDR3 reads CASSPRTGDNQPRHF. CDR3 DNA sequence: TGTGCCAGCTCACCACGGACAGGGGACAATCAGCCCCGGCATTTT. Combining the CDR3 with reference TRBV18 and TRBJ1-5 gives the whole variable domain NAGVMQNPRHLVRRRGQEARLRCSPMKGHSHVYWYRQLPEEGLKFMVYLQKENIIDESGMPKERFSAEFPKEGPSILRIQQVVRGDSAAYFCASSPRTGDNQPRHFGDGTRLSIL.

There are a few counts of this clonotype. This rearrangement joins TRBV7-2 to TRBJ1-2; D ambiguous. Germline CDR1 SGHTA, CDR2 FQGNSA. There are 14 residues in the CDR3. The V gene lost 5 bases and the J gene lost 4 bases, with 14 bases spanning the gap. In nucleotides, the CDR3 is TGTGCCAGCAGCCGCCCGGGCCCATTCTATGGCTACACCTTC. Protein sequence: CASSRPGPFYGYTF.

Many counts were recorded for this clonotype. The V call is TRBV29-1, the J call TRBJ2-7; no definite D call. V shed 4 bases and J shed 4 bases, with 11 bases lying between them. Germline V lookup: CDR1 SQVTM, CDR2 ANQGSEA. The CDR3 loop spans 12 amino acids. CDR3: CSVVVAAYEQYF. The CDR3 nucleotides read TGCAGCGTTGTGGTCGCGGCTTACGAGCAGTACTTC.

The rearrangement uses TRBV27 and TRBJ1-1; D is unresolved. The V gene lost 3 bases and the J gene lost 0 bases, with 8 bases spanning the gap. In germline, CDR1 is MNHEY, CDR2 SMNVEV (reference sequence). The length of the CDR3 is 14 residues. The CDR3 reads CASSLRSVNTEAFF. CDR3 DNA sequence: TGTGCCAGCAGTTTGCGGAGCGTGAACACTGAAGCTTTCTTT.

This clonotype was found a few times. The rearrangement uses TRBV6-5 and TRBJ1-2; no clear D gene. V lost 0 bases and J lost 8, with 13 bases in between. Germline-derived CDR1 and CDR2 are MNHEY and SVGAGI. This CDR3 has 14 amino acids. The CDR3 DNA reads as TGTGCCAGCAGTTACTCGAATGAGGGCCACGGCTACACCTTC. Protein product: CASSYSNEGHGYTF.

Remarks on this clonotype: A much larger clone differs from this one at a single base, so this may be a read error. The chain combines TRBV7-7 with TRBJ2-4; possibly TRBD1 for D (6 bases). CDR1 and CDR2 from the germline V gene are SSHAT and FNYEAQ (reference sequence). The CDR3 contains 13 residues. The CDR3 DNA follows: TGTGCTAGCAGCTTAGTACGGGACAATGAGCAGTACTTC. It is translated as CASSLVRDNEQYF.

This chain links TRBV7-9 with TRBJ1-4; weak D call: TRBD1 (5 bases). The germline V and J ends were trimmed by 5 bases and 8 bases, with 15 bases remaining between them. CDR1 SEHNR and CDR2 FQNEAQ come from the germline V gene (reference sequence). The CDR3 loop spans 14 amino acids. DNA for the CDR3: TGTGCCAGCAGCCACAGCGCGGGGGACGAAAAACTGTTTTTT. It translates to CASSHSAGDEKLFF.

This clonotype showed up just a few times. This chain links TRBV5-4 with TRBJ2-1; a weak D match, TRBD2 (7 bases). CDR1 and CDR2 (germline): SGHNT, YYREEE (reference sequence). There are 16 residues in the CDR3. The V end lost 2 bases, the J end lost 10 bases, and 22 bases lay between the germline ends. This CDR3 is CASSFRDYHLGGEQFF. Written as DNA, the CDR3 is TGTGCCAGCAGCTTCAGGGACTACCATTTGGGGGGCGAGCAGTTCTTC.

This clonotype was counted only a few times. CDR3 bases: TGTGCCACCAGCAGAGGACAGGGGTTTCCCACCCCGGGGCTAGCGGGGCGCTACGAGCAGTACTTC. It is translated as CATSRGQGFPTPGLAGRYEQYF. This chain connects TRBV15 to TRBJ2-7; D possibly corresponds to TRBD2 (9 bases). The CDR3 runs 22 residues. The V gene lost 1 base and the J gene lost 3 bases, with 34 bases spanning the gap. CDR1 LNHNV and CDR2 YYDKDF come from the germline V gene (reference sequence).

In this sample, this clonotype turned up once. Here the CDR3 DNA reads TGTGCCAGTAGTATAGAACCCCGGATCGAAGCTTTCTTT. Translating it yields CASSIEPRIEAFF. The V gene is TRBV19, the J gene TRBJ1-1; D not certain. Germline lookup yields CDR1 LNHDA and CDR2 SQIVND (reference sequence). The CDR3 totals 13 residues. Trimming removed 0 bases at V and 8 bases at J, with 10 bases between.

This clonotype was observed a handful of times. The CDR3 DNA follows: TGTGCCACCAACGACAGGGGGCTAACCTACGAGCAGTACTTC. It yields the protein CATNDRGLTYEQYF. The chain recombines TRBV10-3 with TRBJ2-7; 10 bases map to TRBD1. In germline, CDR1 is ENHRY, CDR2 SYGVKD. V lost 10 bases, J lost 2 bases, and 8 bases stayed unmatched. There are 14 residues in the CDR3.

The chain employs TRBV2 and TRBJ1-2; no reliable D call. The germline V and J ends were trimmed by 5 bases and 2 bases, with 15 bases remaining between them. This CDR3 comprises 15 residues. Germline V CDR1 and CDR2: SNHLY, FYNNEI. The CDR3 reads CASSSRRLTNYGYTF. The CDR3, as DNA: TGTGCCAGCAGTTCCAGACGGTTGACCAACTATGGCTACACCTTC. The full variable domain, rest sourced from reference TRBV2 and TRBJ1-2, is EPEVTQTPSHQVTQMGQEVILRCVPISNHLYFYWYRQILGQKVEFLVSFYNNEISEKSEIFDDQFSVERPDGSNFTLKIRSTKLEDSAMYFCASSSRRLTNYGYTFGSGTRLTVV.

This clonotype showed up many times. V usage is TRBV20-1 and J usage is TRBJ2-3; D ambiguous. The V end was cut by 4 bases, the J end by 1 base, with 9 bases between. The CDR3 runs 13 residues. Germline lookup yields CDR1 DFQATT and CDR2 SNEGSKA (reference sequence). The CDR3 spells CSATDQRTDTQYF. In DNA form, the CDR3 reads TGCAGTGCTACGGACCAACGCACAGATACGCAGTATTTT.

This clonotype occurred many times. The rearrangement uses TRBV5-8 and TRBJ2-1; D may match TRBD1 or TRBD2 (5 bases each). The CDR3 loop spans 15 amino acids. V shed 5 bases and J shed 3 bases, with 15 bases lying between them. From germline, CDR1 is SGHTS and CDR2 YDEGEE. This CDR3 reads CASSPRDPNYNEQFF. The CDR3 coding sequence is TGTGCCAGCAGTCCCCGGGACCCTAACTACAATGAGCAGTTCTTC. Variable domain in full (rest from reference TRBV5-8 and TRBJ2-1): EAGVTQSPTHLIKTRGQQATLRCSPISGHTSVYWYQQALGLGLQFLLWYDEGEERNRGNFPPRFSGRQFPNYSSELNVNALELEDSALYLCASSPRDPNYNEQFFGPGTRLTVL.

As to this clonotype: This may arise from a read error, as a much more abundant clone is one base away. The genes are TRBV6-5 and TRBJ1-5; no clear D gene. Germline values: CDR1 MNHEY, CDR2 SVGAGI. The CDR3 contains 13 residues. Between the trimmed V and J ends, which lost 1 base and 8 bases, there was a span of 9 bases. Here the CDR3 reads CASSYWADEPQHF. The CDR3 nucleotides read TGTGCCAGCAGTTACTGGGCAGACGAGCCCCAGCATTTT.

This clonotype was seen a few times. CDR3 sequence: CSASSSGRNTGELFF. The CDR3 DNA follows: TGCAGTGCTAGTAGTAGCGGGAGGAACACCGGGGAGCTGTTTTTT. V usage is TRBV20-1 and J usage is TRBJ2-2; 9 nucleotides match TRBD2. CDR1 is DFQATT, CDR2 SNEGSKA, per germline (reference sequence). Losses at the gene ends were 3 bases for V and 1 base for J; bases not matched to a gene: 3. CDR3 length equals 15 residues.

This clonotype has only one observation. This chain connects TRBV7-3 to TRBJ2-1; D is possibly TRBD2 (5 bases). This CDR3 is built from 15 residues. Germline V CDR1 and CDR2: SGHTA, FQGTGA. Trimming took 0 bases from V and 4 from J, leaving 10 bases between them. The CDR3 region is CASSLTFGRYNEQFF. Written as DNA, the CDR3 is TGTGCCAGCAGCTTAACCTTTGGGAGATACAATGAGCAGTTCTTC.

This chain uses TRBV6-2 or TRBV6-3 with TRBJ1-1; maybe TRBD1 (5 bases). The CDR3 covers 13 residues. CDR1 is MNHEY and CDR2 is SVGEGT in the germline V gene. V was clipped by 6 bases and J by 1 base, with 9 bases between them. The CDR3 coding sequence is TGTGCCAGCAGGCAGCAGGGGAACACTGAAGCTTTCTTT. It codes for CASRQQGNTEAFF.

The V and J genes are TRBV15 and TRBJ2-4; D is unclear. The end of the DNA aligns better with TRBJ2-7, so the J call may be wrong. The CDR3 sequence is 14 residues long. CDR1 LNHNV and CDR2 YYDKDF come from the germline V gene (reference sequence). CDR3 nucleotide sequence: TGTGCCACCAGCAGGACGAGGTCCCCCTACGAGCAGTACTTC. Translation: CATSRTRSPYEQYF.

This clonotype was detected only a few times. The chain joins TRBV29-1 to TRBJ1-1, with D perhaps TRBD1 (5 bases). Trimming took 2 bases from V and 2 from J, leaving 15 bases between them. CDR3 length: 15 amino acids. Germline lookup yields CDR1 SQVTM and CDR2 ANQGSEA. The CDR3 bases are TGCAGCGTTGAACCCTCGACAGCTGGCAACACTGAAGCTTTCTTT. Translating it yields CSVEPSTAGNTEAFF.

Details on this clonotype: A much larger clone differs by one base, so this may be a read error. The V and J genes are TRBV6-1 and TRBJ2-5; 8 bases are shared with TRBD1. In germline, CDR1 is MNHNS, CDR2 SASEGT. This CDR3 contains 13 residues. CDR3 bases: TGTGCCAGCAAACAGGGGGGACAAGGGACCCAGTACTTC. This gives the protein CASKQGGQGTQYF.

The table lists this clonotype with a few counts. The V and J genes are TRBV27 and TRBJ1-3, with 7 bases that match TRBD1. The germline CDR1 and CDR2 sequences are MNHEY and SMNVEV (reference sequence). This CDR3 has 16 residues. The junction had 7 bases not matched to a gene; V was cut back by 5 bases and J by 0 bases. The CDR3 sequence: CASSLYGTDSGNTIYF. CDR3 sequence (DNA): TGTGCCAGCAGTCTCTACGGGACAGACTCTGGAAACACCATATATTTT.

Note on this clonotype: One end of the junction does not line up with germline, which may come from a read error. V and J are TRBV20-1 and TRBJ2-5, with D perhaps matching TRBD2 (5 bases). The CDR3 sequence is 11 residues long. Looked up from germline, CDR1 is DFQATT and CDR2 is SNEGSKA (reference sequence). CDR3 in DNA: TGCAGTGCTGTGACTAAAGAGACCCTGTACTTC. It codes for CSAVTKETLYF.